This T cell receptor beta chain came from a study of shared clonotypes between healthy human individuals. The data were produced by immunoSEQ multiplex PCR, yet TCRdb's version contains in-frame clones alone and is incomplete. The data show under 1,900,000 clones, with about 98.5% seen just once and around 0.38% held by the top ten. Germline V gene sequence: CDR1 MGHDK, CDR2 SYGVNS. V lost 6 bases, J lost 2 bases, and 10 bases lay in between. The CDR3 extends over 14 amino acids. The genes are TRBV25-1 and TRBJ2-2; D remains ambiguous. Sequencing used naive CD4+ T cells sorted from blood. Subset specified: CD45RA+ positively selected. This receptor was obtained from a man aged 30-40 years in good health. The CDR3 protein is CASSVRSNTGELFF. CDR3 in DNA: TGTGCCAGCAGCGTTCGATCCAACACCGGGGAGCTGTTTTTT.